A selection of T cell receptor beta chains follows, all from one sample in a study of early T cells in non-severe SARS-CoV-2 infection. TCRdb called the 5' RACE reads again in MiXCR, with one record for every CDR3 protein. Here the sample spans 70,000 to 85,000 distinct CDR3 sequences, 12% being singletons. Sequences were obtained from whole blood. The receptors shown here come from an adult who was a healthcare worker with PCR-confirmed SARS-CoV-2 infection or an uninfected control (not recorded which). CDR3s include the opening cysteine and the closing phenylalanine or tryptophan. D genes are given only for firm matches. The size field is filled for only some rows; it gives once, few, many or a size class.

TRBV7-3,few,TRBJ1-1,.,TGTGCCAGCAGCGAAGGACAGTTGAACACTGAAGCTTTCTTT,CASSEGQLNTEAFF
TRBV5-1,few,TRBJ1-1,.,TGCGCCAGCAGCTTGGACCGGGACTCTGCGCGGAACACTGAAGCTTTCTTT,CASSLDRDSARNTEAFF
TRBV11-2,many,TRBJ2-1,TRBD2,TGTGCCAGCAGCCCTCTAGCTAGCGGGAGATACAATGAGCAGTTCTTC,CASSPLASGRYNEQFF
TRBV7-8,many,TRBJ1-2,.,TGTGCCAGCAGCGCCCGAGCACAGCGCACTTCCCTTTCCTATGGCTACACCTTC,CASSARAQRTSLSYGYTF
TRBV7-9,few,TRBJ2-3,TRBD2,TGTGCCAGCAGCACTCTAGCGGGAGGATTAGATACGCAGTATTTT,CASSTLAGGLDTQYF
TRBV3-1,.,TRBJ2-1,.,TGTGCCAGCAGCCAAGATGGCAATCCCTTTAATGAGCAGTTCTTC,CASSQDGNPFNEQFF
TRBV20-1,many,TRBJ1-1,.,TGCAGTGCTAACAGGGTCCCTGAAGCTTTCTTT,CSANRVPEAFF
TRBV19,many,TRBJ1-5,.,TGTGCCAGTAGTACACTCAGGGATCAGCCCCAGCATTTT,CASSTLRDQPQHF
TRBV12-3/TRBV12-4,few,TRBJ1-5,.,TGTGCCAGCAGTTTAACTGGCGGCCCCAATCAGCCCCAGCATTTT,CASSLTGGPNQPQHF
TRBV29-1,few,TRBJ2-7,TRBD1,TGCAGCGCCTACAGGGGGCAAGGATCCGAGCAGTACTTC,CSAYRGQGSEQYF
TRBV6-6,.,TRBJ2-1,.,TGTGCCAGCAGTTATCCAAACAGGGCGGACAATGAGCAGTTCTTC,CASSYPNRADNEQFF
TRBV30,.,TRBJ1-1,.,TGTGCCTGGACGTTCATCGTCAGCGGGAACACTGAAGCTTTCTTT,CAWTFIVSGNTEAFF
TRBV14,.,TRBJ2-1,.,TGTGCCAGCAGCCACCCCTACAATGAGCAGTTCTTC,CASSHPYNEQFF
TRBV9,few,TRBJ2-3,.,TGTGCCAGCAGCGTAGAGATTGGCCGGGATACGCAGTATTTT,CASSVEIGRDTQYF
TRBV12-3/TRBV12-4,.,TRBJ1-5,.,TGTGCCAGCAGTGGGGGCGAACGTCAGCCCCAGCATTTT,CASSGGERQPQHF
TRBV24-1,.,TRBJ1-5,.,TGTGCCACCGGGGGCCGTGGAACGGGCAATCAGCCCCAGCATTTT,CATGGRGTGNQPQHF
TRBV5-1,few,TRBJ2-1,.,TGCGCCAGCAGCTTGGAGGGGAACCTCCTCTACAATGAGCAGTTCTTC,CASSLEGNLLYNEQFF
TRBV19,.,TRBJ2-7,.,TGTGCCAGTAGCTGGGACTCTTCGAGCTCCTACGAGCAGTACTTC,CASSWDSSSSYEQYF
TRBV5-6,many,TRBJ1-5,.,TGTGCCAGCAGCTTGCGACGGGCAAATCAGCCCCAGCATTTT,CASSLRRANQPQHF
TRBV11-3,many,TRBJ2-4,TRBD1,TGTGCCAGCAGCTTAAGGGACAGATTAGCCAAAAACATTCAGTACTTC,CASSLRDRLAKNIQYF
TRBV24-1,.,TRBJ2-5,TRBD2,TGTGCCACCAGTGAAGCACTAGCGGGGGAACAAGAGACCCAGTACTTC,CATSEALAGEQETQYF